Below are 2 T cell receptor beta chains sequenced from a single sample in a study of blood T cell repertoires in COVID-19. Clones were sequenced by immunoSEQ multiplex PCR, and TCRdb holds only the in-frame ones, with some missing. This table has about 250,000 clones, roughly 83% appearing once. Sample: peripheral blood. These receptors were collected from a man older than 75 with acute or convalescent COVID-19.

As DNA, the CDR3 is TGTGCCAGCAGTGTAGGACAGGGGAACTACGAGCAGTACTTC. Translation gives CASSVGQGNYEQYF. The chain recombines TRBV25-1 with TRBJ2-7; 9 bases align to TRBD1. V was clipped by 4 bases and J by 3 bases; unmatched bases: 4. CDR3 size: 14 residues. Germline V gives CDR1 MGHDK, CDR2 SYGVNS.

The rearrangement joins TRBV11-2 to TRBJ2-7, with 7 bases that match TRBD2. CDR1 and CDR2 from the germline V gene are SGHAT and FQNNGV. This CDR3 has 15 residues. J gave up 0 bases and V 8 bases, and 10 bases lay outside the gene matches. The CDR3 is CASGGGSDSSYEQYF. In nucleotides, the CDR3 is TGTGCCAGCGGGGGGGGTTCCGACAGCTCCTACGAGCAGTACTTC.